This T cell receptor (beta chain) is drawn from a study of identical twins. The trim removed 1 base at V and 2 bases at J, leaving 10 bases unmatched. Germline values: CDR1 DFQATT, CDR2 SNEGSKA (reference sequence). CDR3 length: 16 residues. TCRdb itself ran the 5' RACE reads through MiXCR, one entry per CDR3 protein. The sample lists roughly 720,000 distinct CDR3 sequences, 15% to 20% occurring once. This clonotype appeared a few times. This sample was shared with a second study, whose subject was T cells expressing NK-cell markers.

This chain uses TRBV20-1 with TRBJ2-7; 8 bases match TRBD1. This TCR was sampled from a woman under 30 in good health. Sequenced input: PBMCs. The CDR3: CSARASGGSPTYEQYF. The CDR3 region has the DNA TGCAGTGCTAGAGCCTCAGGGGGCTCACCCACCTACGAGCAGTACTTC.